This T cell receptor beta chain comes out of a study of response to subunit inactivated influenza vaccine. The V gene's germline CDR1 is MNHEY and CDR2 SMNVEV (reference sequence). V was pared by 6 bases and J by 5 bases, with 13 bases between. The CDR3 consists of 13 residues. This clonotype was counted only a few times. TCRdb reanalysed the RT-PCR reads using MiXCR and keeps one entry per CDR3 protein. The table lists hundreds of thousands of distinct CDR3 sequences, roughly 9.8% of them singletons. The TCR sequence derives from a man in his forties or fifties who received an inactivated influenza vaccine. Sequenced material: PBMCs from blood, taken roughly 6 weeks after vaccination. This chain joins TRBV27 and TRBJ2-5; perhaps D is TRBD1 or TRBD2 (5 bases each). The CDR3 spells CASRLGALETQYF. CDR3 DNA: TGTGCCAGCAGACTAGGGGCTCTTGAGACCCAGTACTTC.